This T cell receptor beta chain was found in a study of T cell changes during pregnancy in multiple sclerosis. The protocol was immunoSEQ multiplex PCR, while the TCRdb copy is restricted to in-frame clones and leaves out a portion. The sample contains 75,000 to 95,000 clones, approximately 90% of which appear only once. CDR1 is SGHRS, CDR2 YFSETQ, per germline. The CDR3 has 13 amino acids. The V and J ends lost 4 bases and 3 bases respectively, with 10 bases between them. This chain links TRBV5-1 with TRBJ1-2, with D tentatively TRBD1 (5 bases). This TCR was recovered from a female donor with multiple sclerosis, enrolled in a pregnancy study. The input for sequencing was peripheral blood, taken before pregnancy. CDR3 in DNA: TGCGCCAGCAGCGTCGGACAAGACTATGGCTACACCTTC. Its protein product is CASSVGQDYGYTF.